A selection of T cell receptor beta chains follows, all from one sample in a study of immune heterogeneity within non-small cell lung tumors. Each CDR3 protein gets one entry after TCRdb re-called the multiplex PCR reads with MiXCR. This sample has under 3,500 distinct CDR3 sequences; around 40% occur once, and the top ten carry approximately 50%. Sequencing was performed on lung tumor tissue. These receptor sequences come from a man aged 55 to 70 with non-small cell lung cancer. The CDR3 runs from the conserved cysteine through the conserved F or W. A D gene is named only where the DNA matches it firmly. Rows may omit the clone size; those that give it use once, few, many or a size class.

CDR3	DNA	D	size	V	J
CANSDERLGTDTQYF	TGTGCCAACAGTGATGAGAGGCTCGGCACAGATACGCAGTATTTT	.	.	TRBV2	TRBJ2-3
CASSYPYTDTQYF	TGTGCCAGCAGTTATCCATACACAGATACGCAGTATTTT	.	few	TRBV25-1	TRBJ2-3
CATSARRYYNEQFF	TGTGCCACCAGTGCGCGCAGGTACTACAATGAGCAGTTCTTC	.	.	TRBV24-1	TRBJ2-1
CASSLYASYNSPLHF	TGTGCCAGCAGTTTATATGCCTCCTATAATTCACCCCTCCACTTT	.	few	TRBV28	TRBJ1-6
CASTPGTRYEQYF	TGTGCCAGCACCCCCGGGACTCGCTACGAGCAGTACTTC	.	.	TRBV28	TRBJ2-7
CASRAGQGYEQYF	TGTGCCAGCAGGGCGGGACAGGGTTACGAGCAGTACTTC	TRBD1	few	TRBV6-1	TRBJ2-7
CASSQDTRHNEQFF	TGTGCCAGCAGCCAAGATACCAGACACAATGAGCAGTTCTTC	.	few	TRBV3-1	TRBJ2-1
CASSIQGDTEAFF	TGCGCCAGCAGCATACAGGGGGACACTGAAGCTTTCTTT	TRBD1	.	TRBV5-1	TRBJ1-1
CASSKALGVSSEQYF	TGTGCCAGCAGTAAGGCCCTAGGAGTTTCCAGCGAGCAGTACTTC	.	.	TRBV6-1	TRBJ2-7
CASSQGTRIKEKLFF	TGTGCCAGCAGCCAGGGGACTCGAATAAAGGAAAAACTGTTTTTT	.	.	TRBV12-3/TRBV12-4	TRBJ1-4
CASRDVADEQFF	TGTGCCAGCAGGGACGTTGCGGATGAGCAGTTCTTC	.	medium-sized	TRBV2	TRBJ2-1
CASSPLPGHSYGYTF	TGTGCCAGCTCACCACTCCCGGGACATAGCTATGGCTACACCTTC	.	.	TRBV18	TRBJ1-2
CASSYRGGGAGELFF	TGTGCCAGCAGTTACAGGGGTGGCGGGGCCGGGGAGCTGTTTTTT	.	.	TRBV6-9	TRBJ2-2
CASSLGTGANVLTF	TGTGCCAGCAGTTTAGGAACTGGGGCCAACGTCCTGACTTTC	.	few	TRBV12-3/TRBV12-4	TRBJ2-6
CASGARTGGYTF	TGTGCCAGCGGGGCTCGTACGGGTGGCTACACCTTC	.	.	TRBV2	TRBJ1-2
CATSRTSGDEQYF	TGTGCCACCTCCCGGACTAGCGGGGACGAGCAGTACTTC	TRBD2	medium-sized	TRBV5-4	TRBJ2-7
CASNFGGLVGQGGSGEAGETQYF	TGTGCCAGCAATTTTGGAGGCCTAGTTGGACAGGGAGGATCGGGAGAGGCGGGGGAGACCCAGTACTTC	TRBD1	few	TRBV2	TRBJ2-5
CASSRIQGANTEAFF	TGTGCCAGCAGCAGAATTCAGGGGGCGAACACTGAAGCTTTCTTT	TRBD1	medium-sized	TRBV7-9	TRBJ1-1
CAWSGPESRYEQYF	TGTGCCTGGAGTGGACCAGAGAGTCGTTACGAGCAGTACTTC	.	few	TRBV30	TRBJ2-7
CASSLSMASGRNYEQYF	TGTGCCAGCAGTTTATCGATGGCTAGCGGGAGGAACTACGAGCAGTACTTC	TRBD2	medium-sized	TRBV27	TRBJ2-7
CATSRDVSGSIYNEQFF	TGTGCCACCAGCAGAGACGTCAGCGGGAGTATCTACAATGAGCAGTTCTTC	TRBD2	medium-sized	TRBV15	TRBJ2-1
CSVDGNRLETQYF	TGCAGCGTTGACGGGAATAGGTTAGAGACCCAGTACTTC	.	few	TRBV29-1	TRBJ2-5
CASRRTAATDEQFF	TGTGCCAGCAGACGGACCGCCGCGACGGATGAGCAGTTCTTC	.	.	TRBV6-2/TRBV6-3	TRBJ2-1
CASSESGGTQYF	TGCGCCAGCAGTGAGTCAGGTGGTACGCAGTATTTT	.	medium-sized	TRBV10-1	TRBJ2-3
CSTPGLATYEQYF	TGCAGTACTCCGGGACTAGCAACCTACGAGCAGTACTTC	TRBD2	.	TRBV20-1	TRBJ2-7
CASSPIQGEQYF	TGTGCCAGTAGTCCCATCCAGGGCGAGCAGTACTTC	.	medium-sized	TRBV19	TRBJ2-7
CASSQEGEQYF	TGTGCCAGCAGCCAAGAAGGCGAGCAGTACTTC	.	.	TRBV3-1	TRBJ2-7
CASGQGEQYF	TGTGCCTCAGGACAGGGAGAGCAGTACTTC	TRBD1	.	TRBV6-2/TRBV6-3	TRBJ2-7
CPNVPAVTPPSTWETQYF	TGTCCTAACGTGCCAGCAGTGACTCCGCCCTCGACGTGGGAGACCCAGTACTTC	.	hyperexpanded	TRBV6-4	TRBJ2-5
CSATPRGREGLNEQFF	TGCAGTGCTACCCCCAGGGGGCGGGAGGGCCTGAATGAGCAGTTCTTC	.	medium-sized	TRBV20-1	TRBJ2-1
CASSRDRGLMNTEAFF	TGTGCCAGCAGTAGGGACAGGGGGCTCATGAACACTGAAGCTTTCTTT	TRBD1	medium-sized	TRBV6-1	TRBJ1-1
CASSLVTGFIETQYF	TGTGCCAGCAGCTTAGTTACAGGTTTTATAGAGACCCAGTACTTC	.	medium-sized	TRBV7-8	TRBJ2-5
CASIGGQSYEQYF	TGTGCCAGCATCGGTGGACAGTCCTACGAGCAGTACTTC	.	.	TRBV2	TRBJ2-7
CASSLVPGGLQPQHF	TGTGCCAGCAGCTTGGTTCCAGGGGGACTTCAGCCCCAGCATTTT	TRBD1	.	TRBV5-5	TRBJ1-5
CASSPTSGRANEQFF	TGTGCCAGCAGCCCTACTAGCGGGAGGGCCAATGAGCAGTTCTTC	TRBD2	medium-sized	TRBV12-3/TRBV12-4	TRBJ2-1
CASSLGGSSNYGYTF	TGTGCCAGCAGTTTGGGGGGATCTTCTAACTATGGCTACACCTTC	.	.	TRBV28	TRBJ1-2
CASSLQAPPGRGTEAFF	TGTGCCAGCAGCTTACAAGCCCCCCCGGGCAGGGGGACTGAAGCTTTCTTT	TRBD1	medium-sized	TRBV7-8	TRBJ1-1
CASSPLAGGATDTQYF	TGTGCCAGCAGCCCGCTAGCGGGAGGAGCCACAGATACGCAGTATTTT	TRBD2	.	TRBV5-4	TRBJ2-3
CASSFGTWGYTF	TGTGCCAGTAGTTTCGGGACATGGGGCTACACCTTC	.	medium-sized	TRBV19	TRBJ1-2
CASSVGLAGGLDRTDTQYF	TGTGCCAGCAGCGTAGGACTAGCGGGAGGGTTAGATCGTACAGATACGCAGTATTTT	TRBD2	.	TRBV9	TRBJ2-3
CASSEGTSQETQYF	TGTGCCAGCAGCGAAGGGACTAGCCAGGAGACCCAGTACTTC	TRBD2	medium-sized	TRBV9	TRBJ2-5
CASSTGTGGGNTIYF	TGTGCCAGCAGCACCGGGACAGGCGGTGGAAACACCATATATTTT	TRBD1	.	TRBV6-1	TRBJ1-3
CASSGQAGETQYF	TGTGCCAGCAGTGGACAGGCGGGGGAGACCCAGTACTTC	.	medium-sized	TRBV6-1	TRBJ2-5
CASRTGAGELFF	TGTGCCAGCAGGACAGGGGCCGGGGAGCTGTTTTTT	TRBD1	once	TRBV11-3	TRBJ2-2
CASRRQGASYGYTF	TGTGCCAGCAGGCGACAGGGGGCTAGCTATGGCTACACCTTC	TRBD1	.	TRBV12-3/TRBV12-4	TRBJ1-2
CASSYSHANTGELFF	TGTGCCAGCAGCTACAGCCATGCGAACACCGGGGAGCTGTTTTTT	.	medium-sized	TRBV7-6	TRBJ2-2
CASSQAVEAFF	TGTGCCAGCAGTCAAGCGGTTGAGGCTTTCTTT	.	.	TRBV12-3/TRBV12-4	TRBJ1-1
CASSGQGGGEQFF	TGTGCCAGCAGTGGACAGGGGGGGGGTGAGCAGTTCTTC	TRBD1	.	TRBV6-4	TRBJ2-1
CASSLKQGRAFF	TGTGCCAGCAGTCTTAAACAGGGCCGGGCTTTCTTT	.	few	TRBV12-3/TRBV12-4	TRBJ1-1
CASSLVPGPYNEQFF	TGTGCCAGCAGCTTGGTTCCGGGCCCATACAATGAGCAGTTCTTC	.	.	TRBV5-5	TRBJ2-1
CAWRPRQNSPLHF	TGTGCCTGGAGACCGCGGCAGAATTCACCCCTCCACTTT	.	few	TRBV30	TRBJ1-6
CASSFNAQSGNTIYF	TGTGCCAGCAGCTTTAACGCGCAAAGTGGAAACACCATATATTTT	.	large	TRBV11-2	TRBJ1-3